Included here is one T cell receptor beta chain sequence, with context. CDR1 is LGHDT, CDR2 YNNKEL, per germline (reference sequence). The CDR3 length is 19 residues. V shed 0 bases, J shed 0 bases, and the junction held 10 bases outside the gene matches. The data stem from a study of blood T cell repertoires in COVID-19. Study in general: Material from acute and convalescent COVID-19 was sourced from the United States, Italy and Spain. Sample material is recorded as cDNA or gDNA derived from T cells, B-cell-depleted T cells, or PBMCs.

In the original workflow: Amplification with reference gene primers provided the estimates of nucleated cell counts. Profiling relied on immunoSEQ multiplex PCR, and the TCRdb table lists in-frame clones only, not all of them. The DNA gave D and trimming, while V, J and clone size come from that table. The repertoire holds tens of thousands of clones, with around 83% as singletons. The sample consisted of peripheral blood. This sequence originates from a man aged 50 to 59 with active COVID-19. The chain is built from TRBV3-1 (or the pseudogene TRBV3-2) and TRBJ2-5; 10 bases agree with TRBD2. The CDR3 protein is CASSQDLGLAWSDQETQYF. Here the CDR3 DNA reads TGTGCCAGCAGCCAAGATTTGGGACTAGCGTGGTCGGACCAAGAGACCCAGTACTTC.